This T cell receptor (beta chain) was observed in a study of blood T cell repertoires in COVID-19. Study overall: Both acute and convalescent COVID-19 samples were obtained from the United States, Italy and Spain. T cells, B-cell-depleted T cells, or PBMCs supplied cDNA or gDNA.

Measured with immunoSEQ multiplex PCR; TCRdb has only the in-frame clones, and not every one. The sample holds about 240,000 clones, around 88% seen once. The participants were between about 18 and 90 years old and came from some 25 US areas. Trimming pared 4 bases from V and 5 bases from J, leaving 18 bases between. Germline V CDR1 and CDR2: SGHRS, YFSETQ. CDR3 length equals 15 residues. This clone was observed a single time. This sequence joins TRBV5-1 and TRBJ2-5; D perhaps matches TRBD2 (7 bases). This sequence originates from a middle-aged woman with acute COVID-19. The sample taken for sequencing was PBMCs or T cells enriched from blood (not recorded which). The CDR3 region is CASSGGAVTSETQYF. Here the CDR3 DNA reads TGCGCCAGCAGCGGGGGGGCCGTCACCTCGGAGACCCAGTACTTC.